This T cell receptor (beta chain) was recorded in a study of blood T cell repertoires in COVID-19. Study overall: Samples of COVID-19 (acute and convalescent) were obtained from the United States, Italy and Spain. Sample material is recorded as cDNA or gDNA derived from T cells, B-cell-depleted T cells, or PBMCs.

Trimming stripped 4 bases from V and 2 bases from J, with 8 bases between. This CDR3 contains 13 residues. The germline V gene encodes CDR1 MNHEY and CDR2 SMNVEV (reference sequence). Original processing methods: Reference gene primer amplification in the assay estimated nucleated cell counts. Repertoires were generated with immunoSEQ multiplex PCR, while TCRdb's copy carries only in-frame clones and drops some. The V and J calls and clone size come from that table; D and trimming were worked out from the DNA. The profile shows roughly 76,000 clones, roughly nine tenths of them singletons. This clone is a singleton in its sample.

This clonotype was sampled from a man in his fifties or sixties with acute or convalescent COVID-19. Sequencing input: peripheral blood. The chain uses TRBV27 and TRBJ2-5; D gene ambiguous. The CDR3 coding sequence is TGTGCCAGCAGTTCTGCCCAGCAAGAGACCCAGTACTTC. It is translated as CASSSAQQETQYF.